Listed below are T cell receptor beta chains from one sample, sequenced in a study of Ad26.COV2.S vaccination and SARS-CoV-2 variants. TCRdb's table, derived via immunoSEQ multiplex PCR, lists solely in-frame clones and lacks some. The sample comprises approximately 480,000 clones, roughly nine tenths of which are singletons, and 13% rests with the top ten. This specimen consisted of peripheral blood, obtained in a trial of Ad26.COV2.S vaccine versus placebo. All receptors come from a person aged 18-65 years who received the Ad26.COV2.S COVID-19 vaccine or a placebo. The CDR3 runs from the conserved cysteine through the conserved F or W. D genes are given only for firm matches. For some rows the clone size is stated as once, few or many, or as a class when expanded; others skip it.

D gene	V gene	clone size	J gene	CDR3 DNA	CDR3 protein
NA	TRBV12-3/TRBV12-4	NA	TRBJ1-5	TGTGCCAGCAGCATTAGGGATCAGCCCCAGCATTTT	CASSIRDQPQHF
NA	TRBV27	NA	TRBJ2-5	TGTGCCAGCAGTTTAGTTTGGAGGGCCCAAGAGACCCAGTACTTC	CASSLVWRAQETQYF
TRBD1	TRBV18	NA	TRBJ1-4	TGTGCCAGCTCACCATTGGGGACAGCAACTAATGAAAAACTGTTTTTT	CASSPLGTATNEKLFF
NA	TRBV30	NA	TRBJ2-2	TGTGCCTGGAGTGTACTGGGGCCCGGGGAGCTGTTTTTT	CAWSVLGPGELFF
NA	TRBV9	NA	TRBJ1-2	TGTGCCAGCAGCAGGGGGGCAGTTCTGGGAGATGGCTACACCTTC	CASSRGAVLGDGYTF
TRBD1	TRBV12-3/TRBV12-4	NA	TRBJ2-1	TGTGCCAGCAACCTGGACAGGGCTGATGAGCAGTTCTTC	CASNLDRADEQFF
NA	TRBV6-4	NA	TRBJ2-7	TGTGCCAGCACCAAACATGGACACGAGCAGTACTTC	CASTKHGHEQYF
TRBD1	TRBV5-1	once	TRBJ2-5	TGCGCCAGCAGCTTGGGCGACAGGGGCCAAGAGACCCAGTACTTC	CASSLGDRGQETQYF
NA	TRBV21-1	NA	TRBJ1-5	TGTGCCAGCACCGCGGGGGTGAGCAATCAGCCCCAGCATTTT	CASTAGVSNQPQHF
TRBD1	TRBV24-1	NA	TRBJ1-1	TGTGCCACCAGTGATTCGGACAGGGGGCCTGAAGCTTTCTTT	CATSDSDRGPEAFF
NA	TRBV6-4	NA	TRBJ2-3	TGTGCCAGCAGTGAAACACAGGGTTCTGATACGCAGTATTTT	CASSETQGSDTQYF
NA	TRBV30	NA	TRBJ2-1	TGTGCCTGGTTCGGGACTTCGAGACAGTTCTTC	CAWFGTSRQFF
TRBD1	TRBV19	NA	TRBJ2-1	TGTGCCAGTAGTAGCCCAGGGGGCATGGTTTTGAATGAGCAGTTCTTC	CASSSPGGMVLNEQFF
NA	TRBV28	NA	TRBJ2-1	TGTGCCAGCAGTTACTCCTCACGCAATGAGCAGTTCTTC	CASSYSSRNEQFF
NA	TRBV12-3/TRBV12-4	NA	TRBJ2-2	TGTGCCAGCAGCCTCAGGGGCACCGGGGAGCTGTTTTTT	CASSLRGTGELFF
TRBD1	TRBV27	NA	TRBJ1-2	TGTGCCACTCTTCGGACAGGGTCTGCGAACTATGGCTACACCTTC	CATLRTGSANYGYTF
NA	TRBV6-2/TRBV6-3	NA	TRBJ1-2	TGTGCCAGCAGTTCCGGTAGGACTAACTATGGCTACACCTTC	CASSSGRTNYGYTF
NA	TRBV7-8	NA	TRBJ2-1	TGTGCCAGCAGCTTAGTATCAACTAGTCCGCAGTTCTTC	CASSLVSTSPQFF
NA	TRBV7-9	NA	TRBJ1-5	TGTGCCAGCAGCTCCACCCCTACAGGGTCTCGAACTCCAAGTCCCCAGCATTTT	CASSSTPTGSRTPSPQHF
TRBD1	TRBV6-5	NA	TRBJ2-7	TGTGCCAGCAGATCGACAGGGAGCTCCTACGAGCAGTACTTC	CASRSTGSSYEQYF
NA	TRBV20-1	once	TRBJ2-1	TGCAGTGCTAGTTTGGGGTACCGGGCCAATGAGCAGTTCTTC	CSASLGYRANEQFF
TRBD1	TRBV27	NA	TRBJ1-2	TGTGCCAGCAGTCCCCGAAGGGCAGGGGGTGGCTACACCTTC	CASSPRRAGGGYTF